This T cell receptor (beta chain) was obtained from a study of glioma-infiltrating T cells. The CDR3 loop spans 14 amino acids. V dropped 3 bases and J dropped 3; count of bases not matched to a gene: 2. Germline CDR1 reads ENHRY; CDR2 reads SYGVKD. This clonotype has at least ten counts. Amplification of TCR alpha and beta CDR3 regions from RNA used iRepertoire nested multiplex PCR. Input was roughly 85-400 ng of tissue mRNA or PBMC total RNA. MiXCR, applied by TCRdb to the multiplex PCR reads, yields one record per CDR3 protein. This table holds around 180,000 distinct CDR3 sequences, more than 35% found once.

The sample was glioma tissue, nonneoplastic brain tissue, or PBMCs (not recorded which). This TCR was sampled from a human donor with low-grade glioma or glioblastoma, undergoing nonglioma brain surgery, or in good health (not recorded which). V usage is TRBV10-3 and J usage is TRBJ1-5, with 7 bases identical to TRBD1. The CDR3 is CAISEQGTNQPQHF. The CDR3 DNA reads as TGTGCCATCAGTGAACAGGGGACCAATCAGCCCCAGCATTTT.